This T cell receptor beta chain is drawn from a study of identical twins. Regarding the study as a whole: The study found that models underestimated out-of-frame TCR alpha sharing in monozygotic twins.

The authors used template switching to add a universal primer site and gave cDNA unique molecular identifiers. In TCRdb, the 5' RACE reads were re-called with MiXCR into one record per CDR3 protein. In the table there are about 490,000 distinct CDR3 sequences, roughly 15% of which are singletons. Worth noting for this clonotype: Antigen unknown.

The sample also formed part of further work on yellow fever vaccine responses in identical twins. That source adds: Reportedly, the response of twins' T cells to the vaccine seemed partly convergent, partly personalized.

The source is a woman under 30 in good health. Sequencing was carried out using CD4+ T cells sorted from blood.

CDR3 loop: CASRVASTDTQYF. In DNA, the CDR3 is TGCGCCAGCAGAGTAGCTAGCACAGATACGCAGTATTTT. This rearrangement joins TRBV4-1 to TRBJ2-3; D call uncertain. Trimming cost V 6 bases and J 0 bases, with 7 bases left between them. Germline V gene data show CDR1 as MGHRA and CDR2 as YSYEKL. This CDR3 region has 13 residues.